One sample yielded the 25 T cell receptor beta chains listed below, sequenced in a study of blood T cell repertoires in COVID-19. The protocol was immunoSEQ multiplex PCR, while the TCRdb copy is restricted to in-frame clones and leaves out a portion. This table has more than 100,000 clones, approximately 80% appearing once. Sequences were obtained from peripheral blood. Receptors were obtained from a woman aged 50 to 60 with acute or convalescent COVID-19.

The chain carries TRBV6-5 and TRBJ2-2; TRBD1 agrees at 7 bases. Germline loops: CDR1 MNHEY, CDR2 SVGAGI. The CDR3 consists of 16 residues. V trimming: 0 bases; J trimming: 4 bases; junction bases outside the gene matches: 5. As DNA, the CDR3 is TGTGCCAGCAGTTACTCCCTGACAGGGACCACCGGGGAGCTGTTTTTT. Translation gives CASSYSLTGTTGELFF.

The V gene is TRBV7-5, the J gene TRBJ2-7; TRBD2 was called by the table and not checked on the DNA. TRBV7-5 is a documented pseudogene. The CDR3 runs 11 residues. The CDR3 spells CARSSITVQYF. Written as DNA, the CDR3 is TGTGCCAGAAGCTCCATTACGGTGCAGTACTTC.

The rearrangement links TRBV30 to TRBJ1-4, with D possibly being TRBD1 (5 bases). CDR1 is GTSNPN, CDR2 SVGIG, per germline (reference sequence). The germline V and J ends were trimmed by 3 bases and 7 bases, with 12 bases remaining between them. This CDR3 comprises 13 residues. CDR3 DNA sequence: TGTGCCTGGAGCCTGATAAGGGGTGAAAAACTGTTTTTT. Its protein is CAWSLIRGEKLFF.

This chain uses TRBV18 with TRBJ1-2; 8 bases align to TRBD1. The CDR3 is 14 residues long. V was clipped by 2 bases and J by 6 bases; unmatched bases: 5. In germline, CDR1 is KGHSH, CDR2 LQKENI. Here the CDR3 DNA reads TGTGCCAGCTCACCATCCCAGGACAGGGATGGCTACACCTTC. This encodes CASSPSQDRDGYTF.

The chain joins TRBV11-2 to TRBJ1-1; 9 bases are shared with TRBD1. V dropped 4 bases and J dropped 3; count of bases not matched to a gene: 3. The CDR3 is 14 residues long. The germline V gene has CDR1 SGHAT and CDR2 FQNNGV. The DNA for the CDR3 is TGTGCCAGCAGCTATTGGACAGGGGACACTGAAGCTTTCTTT. Its protein product is CASSYWTGDTEAFF.

The V gene is TRBV3-1 (or the pseudogene TRBV3-2), the J gene TRBJ2-1; D might be TRBD2 (5 bases). V was trimmed by 4 bases and J by 6 bases, leaving 19 bases between them. Germline lookup yields CDR1 LGHDT and CDR2 YNNKEL (reference sequence). This CDR3 is built from 16 residues. The CDR3 loop is CASSPSDGLVGNEQFF. The CDR3 region has the DNA TGTGCCAGCAGCCCTTCGGACGGACTCGTAGGCAATGAGCAGTTCTTC.

The V gene is TRBV30, the J gene TRBJ1-4; D not resolved. CDR3 size: 13 residues. The germline V and J ends were trimmed by 2 bases and 3 bases, with 7 bases remaining between them. Germline CDR1 GTSNPN, CDR2 SVGIG (reference sequence). In DNA, the CDR3 is TGTGCCTGGAGTTCGGGATCTAATGAAAAACTGTTTTTT. Translating it yields CAWSSGSNEKLFF.

The chain is built from TRBV4-2 and TRBJ2-3; D is undetermined. The CDR3 spans 12 residues. From germline, CDR1 is LGHNA and CDR2 YNFKEQ. The ends were cut back, 3 bases at V and 5 bases at J, with 6 bases in the middle. CDR3 bases: TGTGCCAGCAGCCACAGATTAGATACGCAGTATTTT. Protein sequence: CASSHRLDTQYF.

The chain uses TRBV5-1 and TRBJ1-2, with 7 bases lining up with TRBD1. CDR3 length: 14 amino acids. CDR1 is SGHRS and CDR2 is YFSETQ in the germline V gene. J lost 5 bases, V lost 2 bases, and 6 bases had no gene match. The CDR3 protein is CASSFLTGEYGYTF. DNA for the CDR3: TGCGCCAGCAGCTTCCTCACAGGGGAGTATGGCTACACCTTC. The variable domain in full, completed from reference TRBV5-1 and TRBJ1-2, reads KAGVTQTPRYLIKTRGQQVTLSCSPISGHRSVSWYQQTPGQGLQFLFEYFSETQRNKGNFPGRFSGRQFSNSRSEMNVSTLELGDSALYLCASSFLTGEYGYTFGSGTRLTVV.

The rearrangement uses TRBV5-1 and TRBJ2-1, with a weak D call TRBD1 (6 bases). The germline gives CDR1 SGHRS, CDR2 YFSETQ. V was cut by 4 bases and J by 4 bases, with 18 bases left in between. This CDR3 has 16 amino acids. The CDR3 sequence: CASSLMRGGGYNEQFF. In DNA form, the CDR3 reads TGCGCCAGCAGCCTCATGCGTGGGGGCGGTTACAATGAGCAGTTCTTC.

This chain connects TRBV5-5 to TRBJ2-2, with TRBD1 as a possible D gene (5 bases). The V and J ends lost 3 bases and 1 base respectively, with 16 bases between them. CDR1 and CDR2 (germline): SGHKS, YYEKEE (reference sequence). The CDR3 runs to 17 residues. DNA for the CDR3: TGTGCCAGCAGCTCGACCCGTGGCCAGGGGAACACCGGGGAGCTGTTTTTT. The encoded protein is CASSSTRGQGNTGELFF.

This CDR3 reads CASSSGQRNTF. As DNA, the CDR3 is TGTGCCAGCAGTTCGGGACAGCGCAACACCTTC. The chain joins TRBV28 to TRBJ1-2; 7 bases line up with TRBD1. There are 11 residues in the CDR3. Germline CDR1 MDHEN, CDR2 SYDVKM. V lost 4 bases and J lost 12; bases outside the gene matches: 5.

The chain carries TRBV24-1 and TRBJ2-2; 9 bases match TRBD1. The CDR3 contains 14 residues. Germline CDR1 KGHDR, CDR2 SFDVKD. After removal of 10 bases from V and 4 bases from J, the junction contained 6 bases not matched to a gene. CDR3 region: CATSETGGTGELFF. Here the CDR3 DNA reads TGTGCCACTTCCGAGACAGGGGGCACCGGGGAGCTGTTTTTT.

V gene TRBV20-1 combines with J gene TRBJ1-6; 7 nucleotides line up with TRBD1. The CDR3 spans 16 residues. The germline V gene encodes CDR1 DFQATT and CDR2 SNEGSKA (reference sequence). The junction had 12 bases not matched to a gene; V was cut back by 3 bases and J by 7 bases. The CDR3 nucleotides read TGCAGTGCTAGTAAGGGACAGATTGCCGTGAATTCACCCCTCCACTTT. The encoded protein is CSASKGQIAVNSPLHF.

The genes are TRBV11-2 and TRBJ1-5; D might be TRBD1 (6 bases). The CDR3 consists of 13 residues. Germline-derived CDR1 and CDR2 are SGHAT and FQNNGV. Trimming shortened V by 5 bases and J by 3 bases, and 8 bases separated the two germline ends. CDR3 loop: CASSRDINQPQHF. CDR3 sequence (DNA): TGTGCCAGCAGCCGGGACATCAATCAGCCCCAGCATTTT.

This clone has more than one count but fewer than ten. This rearrangement joins TRBV30 to TRBJ1-1; TRBD1 might be the D (6 bases). Per the germline V gene, CDR1 is GTSNPN and CDR2 is SVGIG (reference sequence). The ends were cut back, 0 bases at V and 1 base at J, with 6 bases in the middle. This CDR3 has 13 amino acids. The CDR3 region is CAWSVQGNTEAFF. CDR3 DNA sequence: TGTGCCTGGAGTGTACAGGGGAACACTGAAGCTTTCTTT. The full variable domain, completed using reference TRBV30 and TRBJ1-1, is SQTIHQWPATLVQPVGSPLSLECTVEGTSNPNLYWYRQAAGRGLQLLFYSVGIGQISSEVPQNLSASRPQDRQFILSSKKLLLSDSGFYLCAWSVQGNTEAFFGQGTRLTVV.

The sample holds a few counts of this clone. This rearrangement joins TRBV5-1 to TRBJ2-2; D remains ambiguous. The V end was cut by 0 bases, the J end by 5 bases, with 14 bases between. Germline CDR1 is SGHRS and CDR2 is YFSETQ. The CDR3 has 16 residues. CDR3 region: CASSLGLVSGTGELFF. The DNA for the CDR3 is TGCGCCAGCAGCTTGGGCCTAGTAAGTGGTACCGGGGAGCTGTTTTTT.

The rearrangement joins TRBV27 to TRBJ1-1; TRBD1 agrees at 8 bases. The CDR3 has 15 residues. V gave up 6 bases and J gave up 1 base; unmatched junction bases: 7. CDR1 is MNHEY, CDR2 SMNVEV, per germline (reference sequence). Here the CDR3 reads CASRVDRVSNTEAFF. The CDR3 DNA reads as TGTGCCAGCAGGGTGGACAGGGTATCGAACACTGAAGCTTTCTTT.

The rearrangement uses TRBV5-1 and TRBJ1-4; TRBD1 might be the D (5 bases). Germline V lookup: CDR1 SGHRS, CDR2 YFSETQ. This CDR3 has 15 amino acids. V was trimmed by 4 bases and J by 4 bases, leaving 14 bases between them. This CDR3 reads CASSTGHLGNEKLFF. CDR3 in DNA: TGCGCCAGCAGCACCGGACACCTTGGTAATGAAAAACTGTTTTTT.

The chain is built from TRBV27 and TRBJ1-2; TRBD1 aligns across 7 bases. Germline V gene data show CDR1 as MNHEY and CDR2 as SMNVEV (reference sequence). This CDR3 comprises 16 residues. V shed 6 bases, J shed 4 bases, and the junction held 14 bases outside the gene matches. For the CDR3, the DNA is TGTGCCAGCAGCCGAGATAGAAAGGGACAGTTCTATGGCTACACCTTC. Its translation is CASSRDRKGQFYGYTF.

V usage is TRBV19 and J usage is TRBJ1-5; D call uncertain. The CDR3 has 13 residues. Per the germline V gene, CDR1 is LNHDA and CDR2 is SQIVND (reference sequence). V lost 4 bases to trimming and J lost 3 bases, with 7 bases between them. CDR3 in amino acids: CASSRRANQPQHF. The CDR3 coding sequence is TGTGCCAGTAGTAGGCGGGCCAATCAGCCCCAGCATTTT.

This chain connects TRBV4-2 to TRBJ2-2; possible D gene TRBD2, 5 bases. Germline V gene data show CDR1 as LGHNA and CDR2 as YNFKEQ. CDR3 length equals 15 residues. V lost 1 base and J lost 1, with 7 bases in between. The CDR3 sequence: CASSQAGRNTGELFF. The CDR3 DNA reads as TGTGCCAGCAGCCAAGCGGGGAGGAACACCGGGGAGCTGTTTTTT.

The chain joins TRBV2 to TRBJ2-7; TRBD1 matches 7 bases. V shed 10 bases, J shed 7 bases, and the junction held 10 bases outside the gene matches. Germline V gene lookup returns CDR1 SNHLY and CDR2 FYNNEI. CDR3 size: 12 residues. The CDR3 DNA is TGTGCCACCCCAGGGGGTGAAGGGGAGCAGTACTTC. Amino acids: CATPGGEGEQYF.

This sequence joins TRBV18 and TRBJ2-1; TRBD2 matches at 13 bases. From germline, CDR1 is KGHSH and CDR2 LQKENI. Trimming cost V 2 bases and J 6 bases; bases outside gene matches: 4. This CDR3 is 16 amino acids long. The CDR3 region is CASSPMTSGGINEQFF. The CDR3 region has the DNA TGTGCCAGCTCACCAATGACTAGCGGGGGGATCAATGAGCAGTTCTTC.

CDR3 loop: CASSERGFSDTQYF. The DNA of the CDR3 is TGTGCCAGCAGTGAACGCGGTTTCTCAGATACGCAGTATTTT. This chain uses TRBV2 with TRBJ2-3; no reliable D call. The V end lost 2 bases, the J end lost 4 bases, and 10 bases lay between the germline ends. Germline V gene lookup returns CDR1 SNHLY and CDR2 FYNNEI. The CDR3 runs 14 residues. Full variable domain (remainder filled in from reference TRBV2 and TRBJ2-3): EPEVTQTPSHQVTQMGQEVILRCVPISNHLYFYWYRQILGQKVEFLVSFYNNEISEKSEIFDDQFSVERPDGSNFTLKIRSTKLEDSAMYFCASSERGFSDTQYFGPGTRLTVL.